This T cell receptor (beta chain) was retrieved from a study of blood T cell repertoires in COVID-19. The wider study: Samples of COVID-19 (acute and convalescent) were obtained from the United States, Italy and Spain. In each case, the material was cDNA or gDNA derived from T cells, B-cell-depleted T cells, or PBMCs.

The protocol was immunoSEQ multiplex PCR, while the TCRdb copy is restricted to in-frame clones and leaves out a portion. The table lists 300,000 to 450,000 clones, 80% to 90% of them singletons. In Seattle, patients joined the study during active infection and were tracked longitudinally. This CDR3 has 16 residues. Germline V lookup: CDR1 SGHDN, CDR2 FVKESK. V gave up 3 bases and J gave up 2 bases, with 15 bases separating them. The receptor was derived from a woman aged 55 to 70 with COVID-19, enrolled during active disease. The genes are TRBV14 and TRBJ2-3, with D tentatively TRBD1 (6 bases). Material for sequencing was peripheral blood. CDR3 DNA: TGTGCCAGCAGCCAGCTTCAGGGGTTGAACACAGATACGCAGTATTTT. Residues: CASSQLQGLNTDTQYF. The full variable domain, its missing parts supplied by reference TRBV14 and TRBJ2-3, is EAGVTQFPSHSVIEKGQTVTLRCDPISGHDNLYWYRRVMGKEIKFLLHFVKESKQDESGMPNNRFLAERTGGTYSTLKVQPAELEDSGVYFCASSQLQGLNTDTQYFGPGTRLTVL.